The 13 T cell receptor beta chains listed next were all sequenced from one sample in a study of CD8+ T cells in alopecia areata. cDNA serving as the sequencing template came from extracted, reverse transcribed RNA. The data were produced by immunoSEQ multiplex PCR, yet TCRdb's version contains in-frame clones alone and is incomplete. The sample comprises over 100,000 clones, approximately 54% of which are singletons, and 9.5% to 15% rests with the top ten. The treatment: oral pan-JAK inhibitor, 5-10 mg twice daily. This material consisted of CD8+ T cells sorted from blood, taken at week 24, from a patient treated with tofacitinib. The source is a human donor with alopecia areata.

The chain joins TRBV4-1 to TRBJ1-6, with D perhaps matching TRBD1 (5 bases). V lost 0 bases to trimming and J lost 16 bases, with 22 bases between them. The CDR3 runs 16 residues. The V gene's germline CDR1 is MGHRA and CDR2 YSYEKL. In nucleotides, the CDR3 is TGCGCCAGCAGCCAAGAACCCCTAACCACGGGGCTCTCGCTCCACTTT. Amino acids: CASSQEPLTTGLSLHF.

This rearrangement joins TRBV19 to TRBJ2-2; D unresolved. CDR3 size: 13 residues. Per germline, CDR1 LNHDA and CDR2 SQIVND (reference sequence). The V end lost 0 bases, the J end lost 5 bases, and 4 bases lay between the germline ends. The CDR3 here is CASSIDMTGELFF. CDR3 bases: TGTGCCAGTAGTATAGACATGACCGGGGAGCTGTTTTTT.

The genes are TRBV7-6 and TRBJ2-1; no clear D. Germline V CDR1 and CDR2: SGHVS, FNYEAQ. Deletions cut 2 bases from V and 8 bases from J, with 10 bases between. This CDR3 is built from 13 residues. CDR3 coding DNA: TGTGCCAGCAGCTTAACACCAACCCATGAGCAGTTCTTC. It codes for CASSLTPTHEQFF.

Here the CDR3 DNA reads TGTGCCACCAGCTTAGGACTAGCGGGGCCCAGAGGCGAGCAGTACTTC. Translated: CATSLGLAGPRGEQYF. V usage is TRBV15 and J usage is TRBJ2-7, with 12 nucleotides matching TRBD2. This CDR3 is 16 amino acids long. CDR1 and CDR2 from the germline V gene are LNHNV and YYDKDF (reference sequence). V gave up 5 bases and J gave up 6 bases; unmatched junction bases: 11.

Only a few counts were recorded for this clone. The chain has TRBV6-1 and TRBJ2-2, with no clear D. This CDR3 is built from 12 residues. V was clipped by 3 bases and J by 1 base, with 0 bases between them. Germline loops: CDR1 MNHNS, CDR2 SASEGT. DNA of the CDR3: TGTGCCAGCAGTGAGAACACCGGGGAGCTGTTTTTT. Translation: CASSENTGELFF.

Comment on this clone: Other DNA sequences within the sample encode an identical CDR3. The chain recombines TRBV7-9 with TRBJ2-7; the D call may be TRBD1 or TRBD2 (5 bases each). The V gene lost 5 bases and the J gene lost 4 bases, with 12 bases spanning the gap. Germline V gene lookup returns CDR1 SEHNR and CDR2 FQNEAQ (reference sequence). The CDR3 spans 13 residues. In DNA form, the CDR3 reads TGTGCCAGCAGCCCGGGGCCGAATTACGAGCAGTACTTC. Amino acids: CASSPGPNYEQYF.

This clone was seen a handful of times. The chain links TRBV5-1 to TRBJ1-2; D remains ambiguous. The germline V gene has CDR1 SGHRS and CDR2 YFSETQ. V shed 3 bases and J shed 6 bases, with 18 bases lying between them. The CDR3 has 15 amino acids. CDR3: CASSSEIPEKHGYTF. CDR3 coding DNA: TGCGCCAGCAGCTCAGAAATACCAGAGAAGCATGGCTACACCTTC.

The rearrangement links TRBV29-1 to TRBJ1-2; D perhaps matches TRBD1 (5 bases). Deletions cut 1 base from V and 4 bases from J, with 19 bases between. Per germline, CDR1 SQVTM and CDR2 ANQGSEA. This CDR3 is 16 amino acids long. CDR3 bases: TGCAGCGTTGAAGCTTTCACGGAGCTTGGGGGCTATGGCTACACCTTC. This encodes CSVEAFTELGGYGYTF.

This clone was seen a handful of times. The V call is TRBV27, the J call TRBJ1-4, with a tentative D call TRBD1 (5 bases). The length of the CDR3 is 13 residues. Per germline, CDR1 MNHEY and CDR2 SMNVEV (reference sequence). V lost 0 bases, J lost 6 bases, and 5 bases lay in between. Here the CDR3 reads CASSLSGDEKLFF. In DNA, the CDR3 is TGTGCCAGCAGTTTATCAGGGGATGAAAAACTGTTTTTT.

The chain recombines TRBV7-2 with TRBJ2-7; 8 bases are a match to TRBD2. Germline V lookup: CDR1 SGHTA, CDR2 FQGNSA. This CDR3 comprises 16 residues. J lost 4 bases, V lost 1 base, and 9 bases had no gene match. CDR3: CASSLGFGGAEYEQYF. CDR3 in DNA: TGTGCCAGCAGCTTAGGGTTCGGGGGGGCCGAATACGAGCAGTACTTC.

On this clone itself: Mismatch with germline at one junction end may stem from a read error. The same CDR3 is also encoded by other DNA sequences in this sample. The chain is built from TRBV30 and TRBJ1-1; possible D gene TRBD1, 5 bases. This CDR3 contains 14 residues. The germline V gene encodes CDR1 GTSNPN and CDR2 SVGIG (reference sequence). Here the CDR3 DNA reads TGTGCCTGCCCTGACGGGCAGGGACCCACTGAAGCCTTCTTT. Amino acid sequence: CACPDGQGPTEAFF.

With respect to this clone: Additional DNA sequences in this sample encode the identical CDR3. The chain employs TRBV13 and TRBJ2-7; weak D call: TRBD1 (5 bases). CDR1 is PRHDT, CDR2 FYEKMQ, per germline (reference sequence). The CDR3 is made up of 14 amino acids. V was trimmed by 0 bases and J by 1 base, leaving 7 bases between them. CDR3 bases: TGTGCCAGCAGCTTAGGACAGGCGTCCTACGAGCAGTACTTC. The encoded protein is CASSLGQASYEQYF.

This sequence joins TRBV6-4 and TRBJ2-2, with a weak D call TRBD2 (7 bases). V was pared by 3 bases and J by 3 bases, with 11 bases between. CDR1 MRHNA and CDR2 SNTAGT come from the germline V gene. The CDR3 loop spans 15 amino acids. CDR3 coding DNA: TGTGCCAGCAGTGAGGGCGGGGGCGACACCGGGGAGCTGTTTTTT. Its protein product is CASSEGGGDTGELFF.